This TCR beta chain was obtained from a study of T cell changes during pregnancy in multiple sclerosis. Trimming shortened V by 1 base and J by 6 bases, and 10 bases separated the two germline ends. The CDR3 is 13 residues long. Germline CDR1 MGHRA, CDR2 YSYEKL. The method was immunoSEQ multiplex PCR; TCRdb's version includes in-frame clones alone and lacks a portion of them. Among 25,000 to 30,000 clones listed, roughly 89% were seen once. The chain couples TRBV4-1 to TRBJ2-7, with D uncertain. The sequence was obtained from a female donor with multiple sclerosis, enrolled in a pregnancy study. Here the sequenced sample was CD8+ T cells from peripheral blood mononuclear cells, taken before pregnancy. This chain's CDR3 is CASSQAPRSEQYF. The CDR3 DNA reads TGCGCCAGCAGCCAAGCCCCCCGGAGCGAGCAGTACTTC.